Below, 10 T cell receptor beta chains from the same sample are listed, as sequenced in a study of T cells in localized non-small cell lung cancer (dated by TCRdb to the early 2020s). The protocol used for the library was the immunoSEQ multiplex PCR assay. In TCRdb, the immuneACCESS table is reduced to in-frame sequences with V and J assigned. These tables do not hold every clone; where another copy was compared, an unresolved V gene accounts for under half, and the others remain unexplained. The sample contains fewer than 40,000 clones, 75% to 90% of them found a single time. The top ten clonotypes cover roughly 17% of the sample. Sequenced here: peripheral blood mononuclear cells, sampled before any cancer treatment. Receptor source: a man aged 35 to 69 with stage III lung adenocarcinoma.

V gene TRBV2 combines with J gene TRBJ1-1, with D unclear. The length of the CDR3 is 14 residues. The V gene's germline CDR1 is SNHLY and CDR2 FYNNEI. The germline V and J ends were trimmed by 5 bases and 2 bases, with 12 bases remaining between them. The CDR3 loop reads CASSLRPSNTEAFF. CDR3 bases: TGTGCCAGCAGTCTCAGGCCCTCAAACACTGAAGCTTTCTTT.

J is TRBJ1-2 and V is TRBV15; the D gene is possibly TRBD1 (6 bases). Germline V gene data show CDR1 as LNHNV and CDR2 as YYDKDF (reference sequence). V was trimmed by 2 bases and J by 2 bases, leaving 9 bases between them. The CDR3 sequence is 14 residues long. CDR3 sequence: CATSRSGGNYGYTF. CDR3 DNA sequence: TGTGCCACCAGCAGAAGTGGGGGCAACTATGGCTACACCTTC.

This clone was seen just once. The V call is TRBV7-9, the J call TRBJ2-2, with D maybe TRBD1 (6 bases). CDR1 and CDR2 from the germline V gene are SEHNR and FQNEAQ (reference sequence). The CDR3 totals 13 residues. Trimming pared 4 bases from V and 4 bases from J, leaving 7 bases between. In nucleotides, the CDR3 is TGTGCCAGCAGCTACAGGGCCACCGGGGAGCTGTTTTTT. As protein: CASSYRATGELFF.

The chain links TRBV6-5 to TRBJ1-3; D remains ambiguous. The length of the CDR3 is 15 residues. Trimming took 6 bases from V and 0 from J, leaving 12 bases between them. Germline-derived CDR1 and CDR2 are MNHEY and SVGAGI. In nucleotides, the CDR3 is TGTGCCAGCAGACGTATGAGCGGCTCTGGAAACACCATATATTTT. Protein sequence: CASRRMSGSGNTIYF.

V and J are TRBV6-5 and TRBJ2-7; D gene unclear. The V and J ends lost 6 bases and 3 bases respectively, with 12 bases between them. This CDR3 has 13 residues. CDR1 and CDR2 (germline): MNHEY, SVGAGI. DNA of the CDR3: TGTGCCAGCAGCCCCGGATACTTCTACGAGCAGTACTTC. Translation gives CASSPGYFYEQYF.

The sample holds a few counts of this clone. The rearrangement links TRBV28 to TRBJ2-7; TRBD1 matches 7 bases. Germline trimming cut 4 bases from V and 12 bases from J; bases unmatched to any gene: 6. There are 11 residues in the CDR3. CDR1 is MDHEN, CDR2 SYDVKM, per germline. The DNA of the CDR3 is TGTGCCAGCAGTTCTCGACAGGGTCGGTACTTC. Translated: CASSSRQGRYF.

This chain connects TRBV20-1 to TRBJ1-1; D remains unclear. The V end lost 6 bases, the J end lost 1 base, and 6 bases lay between the germline ends. Germline values: CDR1 DFQATT, CDR2 SNEGSKA (reference sequence). The CDR3 is 11 residues long. As DNA, the CDR3 is TGCAGTGCCCCGGGGAACACTGAAGCTTTCTTT. It encodes CSAPGNTEAFF.

As DNA, the CDR3 is TGTGCCAGCAGCCAAGGTACATACTACAATGAGCAGTTCTTC. It translates to CASSQGTYYNEQFF. The gene calls are TRBV14 and TRBJ2-1; D gene uncertain. This CDR3 has 14 residues. V lost 1 base, J lost 3 bases, and 7 bases lay in between. Germline loops: CDR1 SGHDN, CDR2 FVKESK.

The V call is TRBV27, the J call TRBJ1-1, with TRBD1 as a possible D gene (6 bases). The germline V gene has CDR1 MNHEY and CDR2 SMNVEV (reference sequence). Between the trimmed V and J ends, which lost 6 bases and 1 base, there was a span of 18 bases. The CDR3 has 16 residues. CDR3 bases: TGTGCCAGCAGCCCCCGGGACATCAGGGAGAACACTGAAGCTTTCTTT. Translating gives CASSPRDIRENTEAFF.

The chain joins TRBV6-5 to TRBJ2-7, with 9 positions matching TRBD1. CDR1 is MNHEY, CDR2 SVGAGI, per germline. V was pared by 6 bases and J by 6 bases, with 6 bases of the junction left unmatched. The CDR3 sequence is 13 residues long. In DNA form, the CDR3 reads TGTGCCAGCAGATGGGACAGGGTCTCCGAGCAGTACTTC. It yields the protein CASRWDRVSEQYF.